Listed here is a single TCR beta chain. This specimen comes from a study of tumor and adjacent non-tumor tissue in lung cancer. A modified ARM-PCR protocol with three rounds of nested PCR amplified TCRbeta. MiXCR was run by TCRdb on the multiplex PCR reads, yielding one entry per CDR3 protein. The sample lists 75,000 to 80,000 distinct CDR3 sequences, around 75% occurring once. No cell sorting was done before RNA was extracted from the tissue. Trimming at V came to 5 bases and at J to 15 bases, leaving 21 bases not matched to a gene. Looked up from germline, CDR1 is SGHKS and CDR2 is YYEKEE (reference sequence). There are 16 residues in the CDR3.

The sample taken for sequencing was lung tumor tissue. This clonotype was obtained from a woman in her 50s with non-small cell lung cancer. This chain connects TRBV5-5 to TRBJ2-3; TRBD2 matches 10 bases. The DNA of the CDR3 is TGTGCCAGCAGGTGGACTAGCGGAAAAAGCACAGATACGCGATATTTT. As protein: CASRWTSGKSTDTRYF.